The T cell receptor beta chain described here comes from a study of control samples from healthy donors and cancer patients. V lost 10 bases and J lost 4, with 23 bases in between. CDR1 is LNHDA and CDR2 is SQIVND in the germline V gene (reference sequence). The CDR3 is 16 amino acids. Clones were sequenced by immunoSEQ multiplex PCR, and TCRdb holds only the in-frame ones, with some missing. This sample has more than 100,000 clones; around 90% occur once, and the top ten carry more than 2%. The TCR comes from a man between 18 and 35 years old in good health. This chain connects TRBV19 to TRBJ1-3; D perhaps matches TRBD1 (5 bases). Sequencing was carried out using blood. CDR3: CATGRAWAGIGNTIYF. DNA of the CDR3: TGTGCCACCGGACGGGCCTGGGCAGGGATCGGAAACACCATATATTTT.